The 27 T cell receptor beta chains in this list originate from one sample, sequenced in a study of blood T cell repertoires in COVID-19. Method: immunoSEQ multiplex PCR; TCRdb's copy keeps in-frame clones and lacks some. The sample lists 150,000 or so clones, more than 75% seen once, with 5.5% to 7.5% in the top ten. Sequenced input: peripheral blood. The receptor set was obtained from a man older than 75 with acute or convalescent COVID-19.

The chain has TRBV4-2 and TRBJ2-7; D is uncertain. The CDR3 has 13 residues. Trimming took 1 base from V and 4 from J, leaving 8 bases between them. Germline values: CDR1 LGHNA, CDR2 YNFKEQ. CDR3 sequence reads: CASSQAPTYEQYF. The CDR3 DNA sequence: TGTGCCAGCAGCCAAGCCCCTACTTACGAGCAGTACTTC.

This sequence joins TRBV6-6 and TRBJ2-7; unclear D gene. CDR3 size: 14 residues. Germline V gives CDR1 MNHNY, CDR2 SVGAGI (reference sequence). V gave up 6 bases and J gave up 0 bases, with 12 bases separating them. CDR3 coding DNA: TGTGCCAGCAGGGGTGGGCTCGCCTCCTACGAGCAGTACTTC. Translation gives CASRGGLASYEQYF.

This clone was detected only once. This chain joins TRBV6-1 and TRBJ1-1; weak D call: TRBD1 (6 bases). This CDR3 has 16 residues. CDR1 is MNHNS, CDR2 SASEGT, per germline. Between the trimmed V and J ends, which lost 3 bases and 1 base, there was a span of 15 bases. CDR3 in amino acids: CASSDPGGATNTEAFF. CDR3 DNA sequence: TGTGCCAGCAGTGATCCCGGGGGGGCCACGAACACTGAAGCTTTCTTT.

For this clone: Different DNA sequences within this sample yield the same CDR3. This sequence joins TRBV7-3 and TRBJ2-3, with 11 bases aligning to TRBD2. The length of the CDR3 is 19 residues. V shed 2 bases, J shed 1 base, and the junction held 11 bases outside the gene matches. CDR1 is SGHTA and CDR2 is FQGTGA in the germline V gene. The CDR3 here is CASSLFAQRGLAGTDTQYF. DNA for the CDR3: TGTGCCAGCAGCTTATTCGCCCAACGGGGACTAGCGGGCACAGATACGCAGTATTTT. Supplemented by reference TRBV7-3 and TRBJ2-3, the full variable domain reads GAGVSQTPSNKVTEKGKYVELRCDPISGHTALYWYRQSLGQGPEFLIYFQGTGAADDSGLPNDRFFAVRPEGSVSTLKIQRTERGDSAVYLCASSLFAQRGLAGTDTQYFGPGTRLTVL.

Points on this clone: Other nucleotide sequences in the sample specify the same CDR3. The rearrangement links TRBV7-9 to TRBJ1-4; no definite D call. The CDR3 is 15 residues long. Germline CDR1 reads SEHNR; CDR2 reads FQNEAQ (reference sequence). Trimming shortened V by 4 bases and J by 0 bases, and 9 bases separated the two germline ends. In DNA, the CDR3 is TGTGCCAGCAGCTGGCAGGAAGCAACTAATGAAAAACTGTTTTTT. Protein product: CASSWQEATNEKLFF.

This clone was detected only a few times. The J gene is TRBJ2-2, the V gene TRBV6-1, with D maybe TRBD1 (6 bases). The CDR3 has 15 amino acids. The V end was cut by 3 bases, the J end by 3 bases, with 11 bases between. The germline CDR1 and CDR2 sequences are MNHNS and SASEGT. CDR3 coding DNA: TGTGCCAGCAGTGACCCTCAGGGGTACACCGGGGAGCTGTTTTTT. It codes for CASSDPQGYTGELFF.

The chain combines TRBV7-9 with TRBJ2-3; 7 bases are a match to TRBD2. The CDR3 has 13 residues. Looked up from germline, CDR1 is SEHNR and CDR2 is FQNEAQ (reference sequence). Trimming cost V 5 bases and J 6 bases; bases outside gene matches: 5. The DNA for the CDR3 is TGTGCCAGCAGCGCTAGCGGCCCCGATACGCAGTATTTT. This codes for CASSASGPDTQYF. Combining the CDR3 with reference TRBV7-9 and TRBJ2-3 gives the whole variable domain DTGVSQNPRHKITKRGQNVTFRCDPISEHNRLYWYRQTLGQGPEFLTYFQNEAQLEKSRLLSDRFSAERPKGSFSTLEIQRTEQGDSAMYLCASSASGPDTQYFGPGTRLTVL.

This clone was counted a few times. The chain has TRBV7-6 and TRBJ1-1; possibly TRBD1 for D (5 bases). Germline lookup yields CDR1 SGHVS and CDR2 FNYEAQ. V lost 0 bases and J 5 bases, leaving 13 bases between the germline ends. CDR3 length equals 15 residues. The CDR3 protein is CASSLAKAGRTEAFF. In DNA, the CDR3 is TGTGCCAGCAGCTTAGCAAAGGCAGGGAGGACTGAAGCTTTCTTT.

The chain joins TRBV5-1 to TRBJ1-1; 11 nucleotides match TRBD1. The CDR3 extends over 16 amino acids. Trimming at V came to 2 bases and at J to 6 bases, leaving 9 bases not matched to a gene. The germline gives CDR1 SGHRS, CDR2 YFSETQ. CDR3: CASSFGTGGFFAEAFF. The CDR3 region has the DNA TGCGCCAGCAGCTTTGGGACAGGGGGTTTTTTCGCTGAAGCTTTCTTT.

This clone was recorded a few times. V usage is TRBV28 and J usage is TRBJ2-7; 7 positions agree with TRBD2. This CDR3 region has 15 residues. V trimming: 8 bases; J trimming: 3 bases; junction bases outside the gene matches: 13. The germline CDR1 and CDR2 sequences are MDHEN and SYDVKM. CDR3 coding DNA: TGTGCCAGCGGGGGGGGAACGGGAACTATCTACGAGCAGTACTTC. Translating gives CASGGGTGTIYEQYF.

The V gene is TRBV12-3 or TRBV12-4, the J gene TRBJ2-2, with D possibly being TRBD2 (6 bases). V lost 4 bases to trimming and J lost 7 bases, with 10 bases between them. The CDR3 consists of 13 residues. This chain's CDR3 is CASSYGGIGELFF. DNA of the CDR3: TGTGCCAGCAGTTACGGGGGTATCGGGGAGCTGTTTTTT.

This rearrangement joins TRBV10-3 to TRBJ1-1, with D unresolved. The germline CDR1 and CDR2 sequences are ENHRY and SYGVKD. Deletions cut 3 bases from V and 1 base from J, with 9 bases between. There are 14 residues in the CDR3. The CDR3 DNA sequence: TGTGCCATCAGTGATTACGGTGAGAACACTGAAGCTTTCTTT. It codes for CAISDYGENTEAFF.

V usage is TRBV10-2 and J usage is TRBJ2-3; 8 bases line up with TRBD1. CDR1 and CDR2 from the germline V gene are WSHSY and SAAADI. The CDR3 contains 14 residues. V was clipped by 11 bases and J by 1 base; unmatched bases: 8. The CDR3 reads CAGQGSTGTDTQYF. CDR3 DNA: TGCGCCGGACAGGGTAGCACGGGCACAGATACGCAGTATTTT.

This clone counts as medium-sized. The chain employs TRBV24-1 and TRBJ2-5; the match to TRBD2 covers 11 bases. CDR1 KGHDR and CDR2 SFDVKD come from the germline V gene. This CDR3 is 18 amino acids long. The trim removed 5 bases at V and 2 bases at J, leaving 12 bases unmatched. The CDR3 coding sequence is TGTGCCACCAGTGCTACCCTGGGACTAGCGGAAACTCAAGAGACCCAGTACTTC. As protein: CATSATLGLAETQETQYF.

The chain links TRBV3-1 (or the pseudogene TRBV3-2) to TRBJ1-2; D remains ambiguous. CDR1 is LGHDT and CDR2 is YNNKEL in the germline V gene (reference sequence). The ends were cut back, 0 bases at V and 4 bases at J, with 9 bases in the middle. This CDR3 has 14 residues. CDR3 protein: CASSQDPGIYGYTF. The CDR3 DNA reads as TGTGCCAGCAGCCAAGACCCAGGCATCTATGGCTACACCTTC.

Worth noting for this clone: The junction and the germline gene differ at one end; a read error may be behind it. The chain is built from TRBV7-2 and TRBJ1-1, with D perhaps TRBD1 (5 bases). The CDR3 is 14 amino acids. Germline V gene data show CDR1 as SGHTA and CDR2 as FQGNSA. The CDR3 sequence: CASRLAWQGPEAFF. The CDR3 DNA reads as TGTGCCAGCAGGTTAGCTTGGCAGGGCCCTGAAGCTTTCTTT.

CDR3 coding DNA: TGCGCCAGCAGCTTGTACGGGGTAACAGATACGCAGTATTTT. Translation gives CASSLYGVTDTQYF. The chain employs TRBV5-1 and TRBJ2-3; a weak D match, TRBD2 (5 bases). From germline, CDR1 is SGHRS and CDR2 YFSETQ. There are 14 residues in the CDR3. With 1 base removed from V and 3 bases from J, the gap between germline ends came to 9 bases.

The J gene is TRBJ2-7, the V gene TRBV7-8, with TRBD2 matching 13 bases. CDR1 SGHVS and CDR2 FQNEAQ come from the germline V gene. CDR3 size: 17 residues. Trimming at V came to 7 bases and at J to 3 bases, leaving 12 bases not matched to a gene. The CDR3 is CASTPLGGTSGVYEQYF. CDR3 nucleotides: TGTGCCAGCACTCCCCTGGGGGGGACTAGCGGGGTCTACGAGCAGTACTTC.

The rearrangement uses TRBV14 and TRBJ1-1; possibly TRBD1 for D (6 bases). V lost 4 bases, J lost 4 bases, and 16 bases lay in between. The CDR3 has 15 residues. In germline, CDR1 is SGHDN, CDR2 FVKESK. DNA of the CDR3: TGTGCCAGCAGCCCATGGCAGGGAGGGGGCACTGAAGCTTTCTTT. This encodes CASSPWQGGGTEAFF. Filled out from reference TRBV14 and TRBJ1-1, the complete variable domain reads EAGVTQFPSHSVIEKGQTVTLRCDPISGHDNLYWYRRVMGKEIKFLLHFVKESKQDESGMPNNRFLAERTGGTYSTLKVQPAELEDSGVYFCASSPWQGGGTEAFFGQGTRLTVV.

CDR3 in amino acids: CASRTDSTLVGYTF. The CDR3, as DNA: TGTGCCAGCCGCACAGACAGCACCCTAGTGGGCTACACCTTC. The rearrangement joins TRBV2 to TRBJ1-2, with D possibly matching TRBD1 (5 bases). The germline V gene has CDR1 SNHLY and CDR2 FYNNEI. Trimming shortened V by 8 bases and J by 8 bases, and 21 bases separated the two germline ends. The CDR3 totals 14 residues.

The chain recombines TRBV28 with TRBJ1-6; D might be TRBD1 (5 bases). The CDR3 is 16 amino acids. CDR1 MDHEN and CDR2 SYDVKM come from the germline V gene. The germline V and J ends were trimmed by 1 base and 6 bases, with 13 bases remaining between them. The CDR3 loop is CASSLYRAQGNSPLHF. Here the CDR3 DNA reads TGTGCCAGCAGTTTATATCGCGCCCAGGGTAATTCACCCCTCCACTTT.

The CDR3, as DNA: TGTGCCAGCAGCTTCGGGGGATCTATGGGCGAGCAGTACTTC. Protein: CASSFGGSMGEQYF. The rearrangement joins TRBV11-3 to TRBJ2-7; the D gene is possibly TRBD2 (6 bases). Germline CDR1 is SGHNT and CDR2 is YENEEA. V lost 3 bases to trimming and J lost 6 bases, with 15 bases between them. This CDR3 has 14 residues.

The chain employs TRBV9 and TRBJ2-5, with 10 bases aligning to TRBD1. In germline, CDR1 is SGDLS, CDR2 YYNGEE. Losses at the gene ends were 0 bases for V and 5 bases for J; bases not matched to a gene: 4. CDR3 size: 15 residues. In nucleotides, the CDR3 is TGTGCCAGCAGCGTAGGGACAGGGGGTCGGGAGACCCAGTACTTC. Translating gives CASSVGTGGRETQYF.

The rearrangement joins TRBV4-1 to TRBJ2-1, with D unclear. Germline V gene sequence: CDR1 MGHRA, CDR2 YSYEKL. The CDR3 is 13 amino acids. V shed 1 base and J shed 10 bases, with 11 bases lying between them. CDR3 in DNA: TGCGCCAGCAGCCAAGTTGGGTTCAGGGAGCAGTTCTTC. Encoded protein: CASSQVGFREQFF.

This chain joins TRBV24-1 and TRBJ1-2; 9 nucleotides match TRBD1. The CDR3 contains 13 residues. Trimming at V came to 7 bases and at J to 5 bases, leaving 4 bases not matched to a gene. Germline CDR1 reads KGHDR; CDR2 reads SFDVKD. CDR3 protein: CATRGQGTYGYTF. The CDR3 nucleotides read TGTGCCACCAGGGGACAGGGCACGTATGGCTACACCTTC.

CDR3 bases: TGCGCCAGCAGCCCATCGGGACAGGCAACTAATGAAAAACTGTTTTTT. This gives the protein CASSPSGQATNEKLFF. The V gene is TRBV5-1, the J gene TRBJ1-4; 8 bases map to TRBD1. The CDR3 is 16 residues long. Germline CDR1 and CDR2: SGHRS and YFSETQ. The ends lost 4 bases at V and 0 bases at J; junction bases unmatched: 5.

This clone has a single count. CDR3 nucleotides: TGTGCCTGGAGCCAGGGGACGAGCTACACCTTC. Translated: CAWSQGTSYTF. The genes are TRBV30 and TRBJ1-2, with a possible D match to TRBD1 (6 bases). V lost 3 bases to trimming and J lost 9 bases, with 11 bases between them. The length of the CDR3 is 11 residues. CDR1 and CDR2 from the germline V gene are GTSNPN and SVGIG (reference sequence).